The sequence of this T cell receptor beta chain was determined in a study of cytomegalovirus exposure and HLA in healthy donors. Overall study: A subsequent analysis stated that the 100 to 150 validation repertoires were run on the same platform as the roughly 620 first-cohort repertoires.

Comments on this clone: Antigen: not known.

The CDR3 length is 15 residues. The germline V gene encodes CDR1 WNHNN and CDR2 SYGVQD (reference sequence). Trimming removed 4 bases at V and 6 bases at J, with 15 bases between. Broader study findings: Using the classifier, cytomegalovirus status was reportedly diagnosed with high specificity and sensitivity. The listing of fewer than 200 TCR beta chains classed them as cytomegalovirus-associated. Most sequenced TCRs were rare (though some public TCRs occurred in many donors).

Assay: immunoSEQ multiplex PCR; the TCRdb copy retains only in-frame clones and omits some. The table shows some 140,000 clones, with approximately 82% occurring only once. This sequence originates from a man younger than 40 in good health and CMV-seropositive. Specimen: PBMCs. The chain links TRBV10-1 to TRBJ2-2; TRBD1 might be the D (6 bases). The CDR3 loop is CASSANRGGPGELFF. The DNA for the CDR3 is TGCGCCAGCAGTGCGAACCGAGGGGGTCCCGGGGAGCTGTTTTTT.